This T cell receptor beta chain was identified in a study of OX40 agonist ivuxolimab in advanced cancers. The study's findings and limits: There were, on average, more expanded clones in CD8+ T cells than in CD4+.

Germline V gene sequence: CDR1 SGHRS, CDR2 YFSETQ. The CDR3 covers 14 residues. The V segment lost 4 bases and the J segment 5 bases; nucleotides outside the gene matches: 4. The data were produced by immunoSEQ multiplex PCR, yet TCRdb's version contains in-frame clones alone and is incomplete. The sample lists more than 85,000 clones, approximately 90% occurring once. As to this clone: Its antigen is undetermined.

The sequence derives from an adult with an advanced solid tumor such as melanoma, head and neck, liver or kidney cancer. The chain combines TRBV5-1 with TRBJ1-2; 11 nucleotides align to TRBD1. The starting material was CD4+ or CD8+ T cells sorted from blood, obtained in a trial of the OX40 agonist ivuxolimab. CDR3 DNA sequence: TGCGCCAGCAGCACTGGACAGGGGGCTTATGGCTACACCTTC. Its translation: CASSTGQGAYGYTF.